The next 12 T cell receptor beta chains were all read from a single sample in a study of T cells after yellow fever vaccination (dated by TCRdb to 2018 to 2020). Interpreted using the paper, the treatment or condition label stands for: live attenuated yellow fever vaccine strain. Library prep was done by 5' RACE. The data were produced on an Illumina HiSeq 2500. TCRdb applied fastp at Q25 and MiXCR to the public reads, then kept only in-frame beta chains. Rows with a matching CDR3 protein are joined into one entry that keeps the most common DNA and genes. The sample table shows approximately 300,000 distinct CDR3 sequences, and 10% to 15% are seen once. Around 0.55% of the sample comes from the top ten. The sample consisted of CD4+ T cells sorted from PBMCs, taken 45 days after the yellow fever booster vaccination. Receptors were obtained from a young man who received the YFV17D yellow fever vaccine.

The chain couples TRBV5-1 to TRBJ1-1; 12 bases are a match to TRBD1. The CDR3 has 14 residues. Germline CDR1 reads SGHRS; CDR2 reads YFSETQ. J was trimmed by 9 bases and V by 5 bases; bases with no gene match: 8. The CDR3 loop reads CASRYRGQGAKAFF. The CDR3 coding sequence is TGCGCCAGCAGGTACCGGGGACAGGGGGCGAAAGCTTTCTTT.

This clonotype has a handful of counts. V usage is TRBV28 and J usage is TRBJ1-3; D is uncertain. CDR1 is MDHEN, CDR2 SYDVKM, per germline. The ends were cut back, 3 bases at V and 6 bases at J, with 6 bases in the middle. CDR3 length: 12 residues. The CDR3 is CASSLGQNTIYF. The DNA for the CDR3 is TGTGCCAGCAGTTTGGGCCAAAACACCATATATTTT.

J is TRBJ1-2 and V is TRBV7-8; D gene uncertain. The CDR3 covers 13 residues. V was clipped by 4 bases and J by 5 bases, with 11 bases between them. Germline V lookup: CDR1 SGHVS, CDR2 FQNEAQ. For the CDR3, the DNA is TGTGCCAGCAGCTCGACGGTGACGTATGGCTACACCTTC. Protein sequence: CASSSTVTYGYTF.

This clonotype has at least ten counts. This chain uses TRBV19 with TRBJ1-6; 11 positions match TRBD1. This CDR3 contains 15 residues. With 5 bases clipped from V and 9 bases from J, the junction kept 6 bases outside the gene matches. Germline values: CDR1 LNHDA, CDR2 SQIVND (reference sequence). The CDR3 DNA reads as TGTGCCAGTAGTGTTCCCGGGACAGGGGGTTCACCCCTCCACTTT. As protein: CASSVPGTGGSPLHF.

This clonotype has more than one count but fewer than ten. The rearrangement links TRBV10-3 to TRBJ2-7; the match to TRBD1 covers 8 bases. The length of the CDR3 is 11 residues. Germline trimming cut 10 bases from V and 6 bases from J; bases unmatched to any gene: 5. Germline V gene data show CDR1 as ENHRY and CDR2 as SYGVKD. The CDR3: CATRRGLEQYF. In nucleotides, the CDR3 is TGTGCCACGCGCAGGGGGCTCGAGCAGTACTTC.

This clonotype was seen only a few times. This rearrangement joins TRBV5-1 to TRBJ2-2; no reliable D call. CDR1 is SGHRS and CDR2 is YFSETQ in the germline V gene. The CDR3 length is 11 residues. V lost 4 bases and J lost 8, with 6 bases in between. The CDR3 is CASSVEGELFF. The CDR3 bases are TGCGCCAGCAGCGTCGAAGGGGAGCTGTTTTTT.

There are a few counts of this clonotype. CDR3 DNA: TGTGCCAGTAGTACGACGGCCTCAGATACGCAGTATTTT. Amino acid sequence: CASSTTASDTQYF. The chain uses TRBV19 and TRBJ2-3; D gene unclear. Per the germline V gene, CDR1 is LNHDA and CDR2 is SQIVND (reference sequence). Trimming took 4 bases from V and 4 from J, leaving 9 bases between them. The CDR3 covers 13 residues. Together with reference TRBV19 and TRBJ2-3, the CDR3 gives the full variable domain: DGGITQSPKYLFRKEGQNVTLSCEQNLNHDAMYWYRQDPGQGLRLIYYSQIVNDFQKGDIAEGYSVSREKKESFPLTVTSAQKNPTAFYLCASSTTASDTQYFGPGTRLTVL.

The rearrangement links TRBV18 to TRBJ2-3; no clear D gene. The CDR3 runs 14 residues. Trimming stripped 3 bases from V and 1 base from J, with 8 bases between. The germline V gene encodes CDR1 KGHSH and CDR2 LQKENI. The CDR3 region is CASSPIAGTDTQYF. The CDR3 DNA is TGTGCCAGCTCACCCATCGCGGGCACAGATACGCAGTATTTT.

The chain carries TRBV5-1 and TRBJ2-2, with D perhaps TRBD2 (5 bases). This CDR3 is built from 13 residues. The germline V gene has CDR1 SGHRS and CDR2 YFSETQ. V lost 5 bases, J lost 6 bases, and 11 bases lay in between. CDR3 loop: CASRDSPAGELFF. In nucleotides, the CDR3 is TGCGCCAGCAGGGACTCCCCGGCCGGGGAGCTGTTTTTT.

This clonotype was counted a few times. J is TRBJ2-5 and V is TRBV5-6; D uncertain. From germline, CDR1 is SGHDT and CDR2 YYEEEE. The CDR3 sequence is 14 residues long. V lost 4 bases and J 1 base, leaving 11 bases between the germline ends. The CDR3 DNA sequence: TGTGCCAGCAGCCTGGGAATGGTCCAAGAGACCCAGTACTTC. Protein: CASSLGMVQETQYF.

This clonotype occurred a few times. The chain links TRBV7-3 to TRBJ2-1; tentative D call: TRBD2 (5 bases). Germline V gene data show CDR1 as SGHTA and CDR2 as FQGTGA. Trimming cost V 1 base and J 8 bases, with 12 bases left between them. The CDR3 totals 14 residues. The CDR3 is CASSLIPGIDEQFF. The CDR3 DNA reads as TGTGCCAGCAGCTTAATCCCCGGGATTGATGAGCAGTTCTTC.

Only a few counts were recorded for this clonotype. CDR3 nucleotides: TGCAGTGCTAGAGGGGTGAGACTAGCTGAGGAGACCCAGTACTTC. It specifies CSARGVRLAEETQYF. This chain joins TRBV20-1 and TRBJ2-5; 7 bases agree with TRBD2. The CDR3 is made up of 15 amino acids. CDR1 and CDR2 (germline): DFQATT, SNEGSKA (reference sequence). Trimming removed 1 base from V and 5 bases from J; junction bases left unmatched: 10.